Listed here are 19 T cell receptor beta chains from one sample, sequenced in a study of shared T cell receptors in the human thymus. Clones were sequenced by immunoSEQ multiplex PCR, and TCRdb holds only the in-frame ones, with some missing. Here the sample spans 650,000 to 950,000 clones, approximately 85% being singletons. This sample also belongs to another study, concerning human thymus T cells.

The material sequenced was thymocytes. Receptors were obtained from a girl less than two years old with a congenital heart defect.

Worth noting for this clone: Because the CDR3's place on the DNA is in doubt, the DNA is left out and the CDR3 is given as listed by TCRdb. The CDR3 region is CASSQTWPWGVGAKNIQYF. This rearrangement joins TRBV21-1 to TRBJ2-4; the table calls TRBD1, which could not be checked here. TRBV21-1 constitutes a pseudogene. The CDR3 is made up of 19 amino acids, end residues included.

V and J are TRBV7-9 and TRBJ1-6, with D tentatively TRBD1 (6 bases). Per the germline V gene, CDR1 is SEHNR and CDR2 is FQNEAQ (reference sequence). The length of the CDR3 is 15 residues. V dropped 10 bases and J dropped 10 bases, with 23 bases sitting between them. The CDR3 protein is CATTGGRFFRSPLHF. The CDR3 DNA reads as TGTGCCACCACCGGGGGGCGCTTTTTTAGATCACCCCTCCACTTT. The variable domain in full, completed from reference TRBV7-9 and TRBJ1-6, reads DTGVSQNPRHKITKRGQNVTFRCDPISEHNRLYWYRQTLGQGPEFLTYFQNEAQLEKSRLLSDRFSAERPKGSFSTLEIQRTEQGDSAMYLCATTGGRFFRSPLHFGNGTRLTVT.

The J gene is TRBJ2-3, the V gene TRBV13; D may be TRBD2 (8 bases). The V and J ends lost 2 bases and 2 bases respectively, with 17 bases between them. Germline V gives CDR1 PRHDT, CDR2 FYEKMQ (reference sequence). CDR3 length equals 17 residues. CDR3 in amino acids: CASSLRGSGTDTDTQYF. CDR3 bases: TGTGCCAGCAGCTTAAGAGGTAGCGGGACAGACACAGATACGCAGTATTTT.

J is TRBJ1-1 and V is TRBV19; 9 nucleotides line up with TRBD1. The trim removed 3 bases at V and 7 bases at J, leaving 6 bases unmatched. The germline gives CDR1 LNHDA, CDR2 SQIVND (reference sequence). This CDR3 has 14 amino acids. In DNA, the CDR3 is TGTGCCAGTAGTATTGGGACAGGGAGGGATGAAGCTTTCTTT. This encodes CASSIGTGRDEAFF.

In this sample, this clone turned up once. V gene TRBV6-5 combines with J gene TRBJ1-6, with 7 bases identical to TRBD1. This CDR3 has 14 amino acids. Germline loops: CDR1 MNHEY, CDR2 SVGAGI. The trim removed 6 bases at V and 9 bases at J, leaving 8 bases unmatched. The CDR3 loop is CASRLQGFFSPLHF. CDR3 DNA: TGTGCCAGCAGACTACAGGGGTTCTTTTCACCCCTCCACTTT.

The gene calls are TRBV12-5 and TRBJ1-1, with 8 bases lining up with TRBD1. CDR3 length equals 13 residues. Trimming removed 5 bases from V and 8 bases from J; junction bases left unmatched: 7. CDR1 is LGHNT and CDR2 is FRNRAP in the germline V gene. In DNA, the CDR3 is TGTGCTAGTGGTACGGGACAGGTCAACGAAGCTTTCTTT. Protein product: CASGTGQVNEAFF.

The chain couples TRBV5-1 to TRBJ1-1, with TRBD1 identical over 7 bases. Germline V gene lookup returns CDR1 SGHRS and CDR2 YFSETQ. This CDR3 is built from 20 residues. The trim removed 0 bases at V and 1 base at J, leaving 18 bases unmatched. The CDR3 spells CASSLESATGRNLRNTEAFF. The CDR3 coding sequence is TGCGCCAGCAGCTTGGAATCCGCGACAGGGCGTAATCTCCGGAACACTGAAGCTTTCTTT.

V usage is TRBV19 and J usage is TRBJ2-5, with 9 bases aligning to TRBD2. V gave up 5 bases and J gave up 1 base; unmatched junction bases: 14. CDR3 length: 18 residues. CDR1 and CDR2 (germline): LNHDA, SQIVND (reference sequence). CDR3 sequence: CASSPRVAGASSQETQYF. In nucleotides, the CDR3 is TGTGCCAGTAGTCCCCGGGTAGCGGGGGCCAGTTCCCAAGAGACCCAGTACTTC.

This chain connects TRBV9 to TRBJ2-6; 8 bases match TRBD1. Germline V lookup: CDR1 SGDLS, CDR2 YYNGEE. The CDR3 sequence is 18 residues long. V dropped 3 bases and J dropped 0; count of bases not matched to a gene: 8. The DNA of the CDR3 is TGTGCCAGCAGCGCCACTGGGGACAGGCTCTCTGGGGCCAACGTCCTGACTTTC. It specifies CASSATGDRLSGANVLTF.

The chain carries TRBV5-1 and TRBJ2-2, with D perhaps TRBD1 (5 bases). This CDR3 has 14 residues. Germline values: CDR1 SGHRS, CDR2 YFSETQ. V gave up 1 base and J gave up 1 base, with 5 bases separating them. CDR3 DNA sequence: TGCGCCAGCAGCTTGACAGGGAACACCGGGGAGCTGTTTTTT. Translating gives CASSLTGNTGELFF.

CDR3 in amino acids: CAIPPFGQGSSGAFF. CDR3 nucleotide sequence: TGTGCCATCCCGCCCTTTGGACAGGGATCCTCTGGAGCTTTCTTT. V and J are TRBV6-1 and TRBJ1-1; 8 nucleotides line up with TRBD1. Germline V gives CDR1 MNHNS, CDR2 SASEGT. With 10 bases clipped from V and 10 bases from J, the junction kept 20 bases outside the gene matches. The CDR3 sequence is 15 residues long.

The rearrangement links TRBV19 to TRBJ2-3; maybe TRBD2 (5 bases). Germline V gene data show CDR1 as LNHDA and CDR2 as SQIVND (reference sequence). This CDR3 spans 16 amino acids. Trimming took 4 bases from V and 5 from J, leaving 19 bases between them. The CDR3 nucleotides read TGTGCCAGTAGTACTTTGGGTGCGGGCTGGGAAGATACGCAGTATTTT. Translating it yields CASSTLGAGWEDTQYF.

The DNA for the CDR3 is TGTGCCAGCAGCGTAGGGCGGGGGGTCTACAATGAGCAGTTCTTC. Translating it yields CASSVGRGVYNEQFF. The V and J genes are TRBV9 and TRBJ2-1; TRBD2 matches at 8 bases. Germline-derived CDR1 and CDR2 are SGDLS and YYNGEE. V lost 0 bases to trimming and J lost 3 bases; unmatched junction nucleotides: 2. The CDR3 spans 15 residues.

The table lists this clone with a count of one. The CDR3 sequence is CASSICGGGAGQPQHF. CDR3 nucleotide sequence: TGTGCCAGTAGTATATGCGGAGGGGGCGCAGGTCAGCCCCAGCATTTT. The chain uses TRBV19 and TRBJ1-5; 7 bases map to TRBD1. The trim removed 2 bases at V and 6 bases at J, leaving 10 bases unmatched. This CDR3 region has 16 residues. Germline V gives CDR1 LNHDA, CDR2 SQIVND (reference sequence).

The V gene is TRBV19, the J gene TRBJ1-4; tentatively, D is TRBD1 (6 bases). This CDR3 is 13 amino acids long. Germline V gene sequence: CDR1 LNHDA, CDR2 SQIVND (reference sequence). V was trimmed by 5 bases and J by 3 bases, leaving 7 bases between them. The CDR3 protein is CASSPGANEKLFF. CDR3 sequence (DNA): TGTGCCAGTAGTCCAGGGGCTAATGAAAAACTGTTTTTT.

The CDR3 region is CASSTGMGQGAYEQYF. The CDR3 region has the DNA TGTGCCAGCAGCACCGGGATGGGACAGGGGGCTTACGAGCAGTACTTC. The V call is TRBV27, the J call TRBJ2-7; 12 nucleotides line up with TRBD1. The CDR3 runs to 16 residues. CDR1 and CDR2 (germline): MNHEY, SMNVEV (reference sequence). J was trimmed by 4 bases and V by 6 bases; bases with no gene match: 10.

This chain connects TRBV7-8 to TRBJ1-2; D is unclear. V lost 5 bases and J lost 8, with 18 bases in between. Germline CDR1 and CDR2: SGHVS and FQNEAQ. The CDR3 length is 14 residues. The CDR3 reads CASSHIGSGEGYTF. Here the CDR3 DNA reads TGTGCCAGCAGCCATATAGGGTCCGGGGAGGGCTACACCTTC.

V gene TRBV28 combines with J gene TRBJ2-7; 7 nucleotides match TRBD1. With V trimmed by 8 bases and J by 2 bases, 9 bases remained unmatched. The CDR3 is 14 residues long. Germline CDR1 and CDR2: MDHEN and SYDVKM. The CDR3 DNA sequence: TGTGCCAGCCACGACAGGGCGGGCACCTACGAGCAGTACTTC. Protein: CASHDRAGTYEQYF.

V usage is TRBV5-1 and J usage is TRBJ2-5; tentative D call: TRBD2 (6 bases). V lost 0 bases and J lost 5, with 17 bases in between. Germline V gives CDR1 SGHRS, CDR2 YFSETQ. The CDR3 is made up of 16 amino acids. This chain's CDR3 is CASSLVGQGRGETQYF. The CDR3 bases are TGCGCCAGCAGCTTGGTAGGGCAGGGACGGGGGGAGACCCAGTACTTC.